What follows describes a single T cell receptor (beta chain). Its specificity is unknown. The entry originates in a study of cytomegalovirus exposure and HLA in healthy donors. The study's findings and limits: A few CMV-associated chains proved CMV antigen-specific in vitro. In an earlier analysis, productive rearrangement rates for most beta V segments clustered near 87% or 30%.

13 Jbeta primers and 60 Vbeta primers were used for the PCR. The protocol was immunoSEQ multiplex PCR, while the TCRdb copy is restricted to in-frame clones and leaves out a portion. The table records roughly 160,000 clones, 77% of them present only once. The V gene's germline CDR1 is SGHAT and CDR2 FQNNGV. CDR3 length equals 12 residues. V dropped 4 bases and J dropped 3 bases, with 6 bases sitting between them. Sequences were obtained from PBMCs. This receptor was obtained from a woman aged 25 to 45 in good health and CMV-seronegative. The rearrangement uses TRBV11-2 and TRBJ1-1, with D possibly TRBD1 on 5 matching bases. CDR3 DNA: TGTGCCAGCAGCTGGGGGGACACTGAAGCTTTCTTT. It is translated as CASSWGDTEAFF.